This TCR beta chain appears in the sequencing data of a study of cytomegalovirus exposure and HLA in healthy donors. V dropped 4 bases and J dropped 2; count of bases not matched to a gene: 14. CDR3 size: 17 residues. The germline CDR1 and CDR2 sequences are SGHNT and YYREEE (reference sequence). Primers included in the PCR were 60 Vbeta and 13 Jbeta primers. Sequencing was performed with immunoSEQ multiplex PCR; in TCRdb, only in-frame clones are kept and a portion is missing. The sample yields about 120,000 clones, around 60% seen once. The sample comprised PBMCs. The sequence was collected from a man aged 35-49 years in good health and CMV-seropositive. This rearrangement joins TRBV5-4 to TRBJ2-5, with 7 positions matching TRBD2. The CDR3 DNA reads TGTGCCAGCAGCCGAAGCGGGGTTGGGCGGCTACAAGAGACCCAGTACTTC. It translates to CASSRSGVGRLQETQYF.